These 29 T cell receptor beta chains came from one sample sequenced in a study of cytomegalovirus exposure and HLA in healthy donors. Primers included in the PCR were 60 Vbeta and 13 Jbeta primers. Assay: immunoSEQ multiplex PCR; the TCRdb copy retains only in-frame clones and omits some. The sample has 43,000 or so clones; over 55% are singletons. The specimen was PBMCs. The receptors come from a human donor in good health.

The chain employs TRBV18 and TRBJ2-7, with D possibly matching TRBD2 (6 bases). Germline loops: CDR1 KGHSH, CDR2 LQKENI. Trimming left V 6 bases short and J 3 bases short, with 21 bases between. This CDR3 is built from 16 residues. The CDR3 spells CASSGYTGTEVYEQYF. CDR3 nucleotide sequence: TGTGCCAGCTCGGGTTATACCGGGACTGAGGTCTACGAGCAGTACTTC.

A single count supports this clone. The V call is TRBV6-1, the J call TRBJ1-2; D is unclear. The length of the CDR3 is 14 residues. Deletions cut 4 bases from V and 6 bases from J, with 15 bases between. Germline assignment: CDR1 MNHNS and CDR2 SASEGT. The CDR3 here is CASSVEGFIHGYTF. In nucleotides, the CDR3 is TGTGCCAGCAGTGTAGAGGGCTTTATCCATGGCTACACCTTC.

This clone was seen a few times. The chain combines TRBV5-4 with TRBJ1-1; 9 nucleotides line up with TRBD1. Germline assignment: CDR1 SGHNT and CDR2 YYREEE (reference sequence). The CDR3 contains 14 residues. Trimming cost V 4 bases and J 3 bases; bases outside gene matches: 4. As DNA, the CDR3 is TGTGCCAGCAGCAAGGGACAGGGTGACACTGAAGCTTTCTTT. This encodes CASSKGQGDTEAFF.

This clone was seen a handful of times. This rearrangement joins TRBV28 to TRBJ1-4; D call uncertain. Germline lookup yields CDR1 MDHEN and CDR2 SYDVKM. The V and J ends lost 8 bases and 5 bases respectively, with 9 bases between them. The length of the CDR3 is 12 residues. In nucleotides, the CDR3 is TGTGCCAGCGGGCCATTGAATGAAAAACTGTTTTTT. Its protein product is CASGPLNEKLFF. The entire variable domain, with the rest obtained from reference TRBV28 and TRBJ1-4, is as follows: DVKVTQSSRYLVKRTGEKVFLECVQDMDHENMFWYRQDPGLGLRLIYFSYDVKMKEKGDIPEGYSVSREKKERFSLILESASTNQTSMYLCASGPLNEKLFFGSGTQLSVL.

The rearrangement uses TRBV30 and TRBJ1-5, with unresolved D. The germline gives CDR1 GTSNPN, CDR2 SVGIG (reference sequence). The CDR3 has 13 residues. The germline V and J ends were trimmed by 0 bases and 3 bases, with 6 bases remaining between them. The CDR3 DNA reads as TGTGCCTGGAGTGTACAGAACAATCAGCCCCAGCATTTT. Translated, it gives CAWSVQNNQPQHF.

The chain uses TRBV27 and TRBJ1-2, with a weak D call TRBD1 (6 bases). This CDR3 is built from 18 residues. Germline CDR1 MNHEY, CDR2 SMNVEV (reference sequence). V was trimmed by 6 bases and J by 0 bases, leaving 23 bases between them. In nucleotides, the CDR3 is TGTGCCAGCAGACACGGGGGGGCTACGAACAAGGCTAACTATGGCTACACCTTC. This translates into CASRHGGATNKANYGYTF.

The genes are TRBV9 and TRBJ1-1, with a weak D call TRBD1 (5 bases). V lost 1 base and J lost 0, with 13 bases in between. CDR1 and CDR2 from the germline V gene are SGDLS and YYNGEE. CDR3 length equals 16 residues. The CDR3 DNA follows: TGTGCCAGCAGCGTACAGACAGCTCCCATGAACACTGAAGCTTTCTTT. Translation: CASSVQTAPMNTEAFF.

V usage is TRBV5-8 and J usage is TRBJ1-5; D gene unclear. This CDR3 region has 13 residues. Germline values: CDR1 SGHTS, CDR2 YDEGEE. Trimming removed 4 bases at V and 1 base at J, with 6 bases between. This CDR3 reads CASSPQSNQPQHF. The CDR3, as DNA: TGTGCCAGCAGCCCACAGAGCAATCAGCCCCAGCATTTT.

The chain recombines TRBV19 with TRBJ1-5; 9 bases agree with TRBD1. The CDR3 is 12 residues long. Per germline, CDR1 LNHDA and CDR2 SQIVND (reference sequence). Trimming removed 9 bases from V and 6 bases from J; junction bases left unmatched: 3. The CDR3 loop reads CASGTGTQPQHF. DNA of the CDR3: TGTGCCAGCGGGACAGGGACTCAGCCCCAGCATTTT. The full variable domain, with the rest looked up from reference TRBV19 and TRBJ1-5, is DGGITQSPKYLFRKEGQNVTLSCEQNLNHDAMYWYRQDPGQGLRLIYYSQIVNDFQKGDIAEGYSVSREKKESFPLTVTSAQKNPTAFYLCASGTGTQPQHFGDGTRLSIL.

The CDR3 spells CASSPRQGEIYSPLHF. As DNA, the CDR3 is TGTGCCAGTAGTCCGAGACAGGGGGAGATCTATTCACCCCTCCACTTT. The chain is built from TRBV19 and TRBJ1-6; 9 bases fit TRBD1. This CDR3 region has 16 residues. V lost 5 bases to trimming and J lost 8 bases; unmatched junction nucleotides: 10. Per germline, CDR1 LNHDA and CDR2 SQIVND (reference sequence).

This clone was seen more than once but under ten times. The chain combines TRBV10-2 with TRBJ1-5; D remains unclear. This CDR3 has 14 amino acids. Trimming took 0 bases from V and 3 from J, leaving 6 bases between them. Per germline, CDR1 WSHSY and CDR2 SAAADI. The CDR3 spells CASSESGVNQPQHF. The CDR3, as DNA: TGCGCCAGCAGTGAGTCCGGGGTCAATCAGCCCCAGCATTTT.

In its sample, this clone was seen a few times. CDR3 protein: CASSDQGQETQYF. The CDR3 bases are TGTGCCAGCAGCGACCAGGGCCAAGAGACCCAGTACTTC. The chain carries TRBV5-6 and TRBJ2-5, with D possibly being TRBD1 (5 bases). Deletions cut 4 bases from V and 1 base from J, with 8 bases between. Germline CDR1 is SGHDT and CDR2 is YYEEEE. The CDR3 is 13 residues long.

This clone was seen more than once but under ten times. The V gene is TRBV7-6, the J gene TRBJ2-7, with 8 bases fitting TRBD1. Germline V gives CDR1 SGHVS, CDR2 FNYEAQ. After removal of 2 bases from V and 1 base from J, the junction contained 7 bases not matched to a gene. The CDR3 sequence is 16 residues long. The CDR3 sequence is CASSLISGTGSYEQYF. The CDR3 DNA reads TGTGCCAGCAGCTTAATCTCCGGGACAGGATCCTACGAGCAGTACTTC.

This rearrangement joins TRBV7-3 to TRBJ1-1; D remains unclear. In germline, CDR1 is SGHTA, CDR2 FQGTGA. The CDR3 extends over 14 amino acids. V dropped 2 bases and J dropped 11 bases, with 18 bases sitting between them. CDR3: CASSLGVEGSDAFF. Here the CDR3 DNA reads TGTGCCAGCAGCTTAGGGGTTGAGGGTTCGGATGCTTTCTTT. The entire variable domain, with the rest obtained from reference TRBV7-3 and TRBJ1-1, is as follows: GAGVSQTPSNKVTEKGKYVELRCDPISGHTALYWYRQSLGQGPEFLIYFQGTGAADDSGLPNDRFFAVRPEGSVSTLKIQRTERGDSAVYLCASSLGVEGSDAFFGQGTRLTVV.

The V gene is TRBV29-1, the J gene TRBJ2-7; D not certain. Germline CDR1 and CDR2: SQVTM and ANQGSEA. The CDR3 extends over 12 amino acids. V lost 4 bases, J lost 2 bases, and 9 bases lay in between. The CDR3 region has the DNA TGCAGCGTTGGTTATTCGGCCTACGAGCAGTACTTC. It yields the protein CSVGYSAYEQYF.

This clone has just one count. CDR3 in amino acids: CAWNMAQNTEAFF. The DNA for the CDR3 is TGTGCCTGGAATATGGCCCAGAACACTGAAGCTTTCTTT. The V and J genes are TRBV30 and TRBJ1-1; no definite D call. Germline V lookup: CDR1 GTSNPN, CDR2 SVGIG (reference sequence). The CDR3 length is 13 residues. Trimming removed 4 bases at V and 1 base at J, with 10 bases between.

The chain uses TRBV4-3 and TRBJ2-1; 9 bases agree with TRBD2. CDR1 LGHNA and CDR2 YSLEER come from the germline V gene. J gave up 12 bases and V 0 bases, and 18 bases lay outside the gene matches. The CDR3 runs 18 residues. In DNA, the CDR3 is TGCGCCAGCAGCCAAGATTGGGCTAGCGGGGTTTCGCGGGTGGGGCAGTTCTTC. This gives the protein CASSQDWASGVSRVGQFF.

This chain joins TRBV29-1 and TRBJ1-2; D perhaps matches TRBD1 (5 bases). V gave up 6 bases and J gave up 4 bases, with 18 bases separating them. This CDR3 spans 14 amino acids. From germline, CDR1 is SQVTM and CDR2 ANQGSEA. The CDR3, as DNA: TGCAGCGTGAACCTCCTCAGGGCTGGCTATGGCTACACCTTC. Translated, it gives CSVNLLRAGYGYTF.

The V gene is TRBV18, the J gene TRBJ2-1; 7 bases map to TRBD1. J was trimmed by 6 bases and V by 3 bases; bases with no gene match: 8. The length of the CDR3 is 15 residues. CDR1 and CDR2 (germline): KGHSH, LQKENI. CDR3 sequence reads: CASSPTLTGANEQFF. The CDR3 DNA reads as TGTGCCAGCTCACCGACGCTAACAGGGGCCAATGAGCAGTTCTTC.

With respect to this clone: Germline is not matched at one junction end, which may reflect a read error. The CDR3 reads CASRLGGFDGYTF. The CDR3 DNA reads TGTGCCAGCCGCTTAGGGGGGTTCGATGGCTACACCTTC. The chain carries TRBV7-3 and TRBJ1-2; possible D gene TRBD1, 6 bases. This CDR3 is 13 amino acids long. CDR1 and CDR2 from the germline V gene are SGHTA and FQGTGA.

The chain combines TRBV18 with TRBJ2-1; 8 positions agree with TRBD2. The CDR3 consists of 16 residues. From germline, CDR1 is KGHSH and CDR2 LQKENI. V lost 5 bases and J lost 5; bases outside the gene matches: 11. The CDR3, as DNA: TGTGCCAGCTCATCCACACCGGGACTAGTCCACAATGAGCAGTTCTTC. As protein: CASSSTPGLVHNEQFF.

V is TRBV6-5 and J is TRBJ2-7, with 7 bases aligning to TRBD1. CDR3 length: 15 amino acids. The trim removed 4 bases at V and 4 bases at J, leaving 10 bases unmatched. Germline CDR1 and CDR2: MNHEY and SVGAGI. The CDR3, as DNA: TGTGCCAGCAGTTCAGACAGGGTTGGAGGATACGAGCAGTACTTC. It specifies CASSSDRVGGYEQYF.

V usage is TRBV7-9 and J usage is TRBJ1-1; D possibly corresponds to TRBD1 (6 bases). Germline values: CDR1 SEHNR, CDR2 FQNEAQ (reference sequence). The CDR3 loop spans 12 amino acids. V lost 6 bases to trimming and J lost 8 bases, with 13 bases between them. CDR3 in DNA: TGTGCCAGCAGTCATTCCGGGACAGAAGCTTTCTTT. This sequence encodes CASSHSGTEAFF.

This clone was seen a handful of times. The rearrangement uses TRBV2 and TRBJ1-2; 10 bases are shared with TRBD1. After removal of 6 bases from V and 7 bases from J, the junction contained 5 bases not matched to a gene. Germline V gene data show CDR1 as SNHLY and CDR2 as FYNNEI. The CDR3 runs to 13 residues. The CDR3 sequence: CASRGDRGLGYTF. CDR3 coding DNA: TGTGCCAGCAGGGGAGACAGGGGGCTTGGCTACACCTTC.

This clone was picked up one time. The rearrangement links TRBV9 to TRBJ1-2; 7 positions match TRBD1. The germline V gene has CDR1 SGDLS and CDR2 YYNGEE. The CDR3 is made up of 13 amino acids. V was clipped by 0 bases and J by 4 bases; unmatched bases: 0. CDR3: CASSVGDSYGYTF. The CDR3 nucleotides read TGTGCCAGCAGCGTAGGGGACAGCTATGGCTACACCTTC.

The chain recombines TRBV5-1 with TRBJ1-4, with a tentative D call TRBD1 (5 bases). This CDR3 is 14 amino acids long. Trimming cost V 6 bases and J 8 bases, with 17 bases left between them. Germline V gene lookup returns CDR1 SGHRS and CDR2 YFSETQ. The CDR3 bases are TGCGCCAGCAACGGGGGGTCGAGTGGAGAAAAACTGTTTTTT. Encoded protein: CASNGGSSGEKLFF.

The chain links TRBV10-3 to TRBJ2-3; D perhaps matches TRBD2 (6 bases). The germline V and J ends were trimmed by 2 bases and 6 bases, with 15 bases remaining between them. Germline V CDR1 and CDR2: ENHRY, SYGVKD. The CDR3 is 15 residues long. CDR3 amino acids: CAISERGYVGDTQYF. In DNA, the CDR3 is TGTGCCATCAGTGAGCGGGGGTACGTTGGGGATACGCAGTATTTT.

This clone was counted a few times. This chain joins TRBV5-1 and TRBJ1-6, with 7 bases lining up with TRBD1. CDR3 length: 15 amino acids. With 0 bases clipped from V and 7 bases from J, the junction kept 4 bases outside the gene matches. Germline V gene sequence: CDR1 SGHRS, CDR2 YFSETQ. CDR3 sequence (DNA): TGCGCCAGCAGCTTGGGACAGGGTGCAAATTCACCCCTCCACTTT. Its translation: CASSLGQGANSPLHF.

There are a few counts of this clone. The CDR3 reads CASIGTGSARVYGYTF. DNA for the CDR3: TGTGCCAGTATAGGAACAGGTTCGGCTAGGGTCTATGGCTACACCTTC. The chain uses TRBV28 and TRBJ1-2, with a weak D call TRBD1 (5 bases). Germline CDR1 is MDHEN and CDR2 is SYDVKM. Trimming took off 9 bases at V and 4 bases at J, with 24 bases between the two ends. The CDR3 totals 16 residues.